These 29 T cell receptor beta chains share one sample of origin, sequenced in a study of Ad26.COV2.S vaccination and SARS-CoV-2 variants. Treatment described: approximately 18 received Ad26.COV2.S at low or high dose, single or two shots; about 5 received placebo; per-sample allocation not given. The samples were gathered on day 63 after the first injection of vaccine or placebo. Repertoires were generated with immunoSEQ multiplex PCR, while TCRdb's copy carries only in-frame clones and drops some. The sample consists of under 600,000 clones, 80% to 90% of them appearing once. Sequencing was performed on peripheral blood, taken in a trial of Ad26.COV2.S vaccine versus placebo. These receptors originate from a person between 18 and 60 years old who received the Ad26.COV2.S COVID-19 vaccine or a placebo.

The chain links TRBV6-2 or TRBV6-3 to TRBJ1-5; no clear D. Germline CDR1 reads MNHEY; CDR2 reads SVGEGT. The germline V and J ends were trimmed by 2 bases and 4 bases, with 12 bases remaining between them. This CDR3 comprises 15 residues. CDR3 sequence (DNA): TGTGCCAGCAGTTACGTCGGCAGCCCTAATCAGCCCCAGCATTTT. As protein: CASSYVGSPNQPQHF.

The chain employs TRBV25-1 and TRBJ1-4; 7 bases are shared with TRBD1. The CDR3 totals 16 residues. Trimming cost V 4 bases and J 6 bases; bases outside gene matches: 11. Germline V lookup: CDR1 MGHDK, CDR2 SYGVNS. CDR3 sequence: CASSAFMGQRDEKLFF. The CDR3 nucleotides read TGTGCCAGCAGTGCTTTTATGGGACAGCGTGATGAAAAACTGTTTTTT.

The rearrangement joins TRBV3-1 (or the pseudogene TRBV3-2) to TRBJ2-4, with 11 bases that match TRBD2. The CDR3 is made up of 17 amino acids. After removal of 0 bases from V and 2 bases from J, the junction contained 3 bases not matched to a gene. Germline V gene sequence: CDR1 LGHDT, CDR2 YNNKEL (reference sequence). The CDR3 sequence: CASSQEASGRSKNIQYF. As DNA, the CDR3 is TGTGCCAGCAGCCAAGAGGCTAGCGGGAGGTCCAAAAACATTCAGTACTTC.

The V gene is TRBV28, the J gene TRBJ1-4, with a tentative D call TRBD1 (6 bases). Trimming took 8 bases from V and 8 from J, leaving 18 bases between them. The CDR3 extends over 14 amino acids. Germline V gene lookup returns CDR1 MDHEN and CDR2 SYDVKM. CDR3 loop: CASRSTGGNEKLFF. The CDR3 DNA is TGTGCCAGCCGGTCGACAGGAGGTAACGAAAAACTGTTTTTT.

The chain couples TRBV18 to TRBJ1-2; the match to TRBD1 covers 12 bases. The junction had 6 bases not matched to a gene; V was cut back by 4 bases and J by 6 bases. The germline CDR1 and CDR2 sequences are KGHSH and LQKENI. The CDR3 totals 15 residues. CDR3 DNA sequence: TGTGCCAGCTCACGACCCGGGACAGGGGGCAATGGCTACACCTTC. Its translation is CASSRPGTGGNGYTF.

The chain carries TRBV5-1 and TRBJ2-1, with TRBD2 identical over 11 bases. The trim removed 4 bases at V and 1 base at J, leaving 1 base unmatched. Germline lookup yields CDR1 SGHRS and CDR2 YFSETQ. This CDR3 region has 15 residues. CDR3 DNA: TGCGCCAGCAGCCGGACTAGCGGGTCCTACAATGAGCAGTTCTTC. The encoded protein is CASSRTSGSYNEQFF.

This clone was found once. The rearrangement joins TRBV7-2 to TRBJ1-5; weak D call: TRBD1 (6 bases). The V end was cut by 6 bases, the J end by 3 bases, with 12 bases between. This CDR3 has 14 amino acids. The V gene's germline CDR1 is SGHTA and CDR2 FQGNSA. CDR3 protein: CASSPDRYNQPQHF. Here the CDR3 DNA reads TGTGCCAGCAGTCCGGACAGATACAATCAGCCCCAGCATTTT.

CDR3 in amino acids: CASSQGAKPPPGQGNQPQHF. The CDR3 DNA is TGCGCCAGCAGCCAAGGGGCTAAGCCGCCTCCGGGACAGGGAAATCAGCCCCAGCATTTT. V usage is TRBV4-3 and J usage is TRBJ1-5; the match to TRBD1 covers 9 bases. Trimming at V came to 1 base and at J to 4 bases, leaving 17 bases not matched to a gene. CDR1 and CDR2 (germline): LGHNA, YSLEER. The CDR3 contains 20 residues.

The chain has TRBV3-1 (or the pseudogene TRBV3-2) and TRBJ1-5; D remains ambiguous. The CDR3 spans 13 residues. The V gene lost 1 base and the J gene lost 6 bases, with 7 bases spanning the gap. The germline CDR1 and CDR2 sequences are LGHDT and YNNKEL (reference sequence). The CDR3 loop is CASSQVFGQPQHF. Written as DNA, the CDR3 is TGTGCCAGCAGCCAAGTTTTCGGTCAGCCCCAGCATTTT.

The chain has TRBV3-1 (or the pseudogene TRBV3-2) and TRBJ2-1; D is possibly TRBD1 (6 bases). Germline lookup yields CDR1 LGHDT and CDR2 YNNKEL (reference sequence). The CDR3 runs to 13 residues. Deletions cut 6 bases from V and 10 bases from J, with 16 bases between. CDR3 sequence (DNA): TGTGCCAGCAGTTCCACAGGGCTTGGGGAGCAGTTCTTC. Amino acids: CASSSTGLGEQFF.

This clone occurred once. The sample has other DNA sequences that encode this CDR3 too. CDR3 residues: CASSYGRNTEAFF. DNA for the CDR3: TGTGCCAGCAGTTACGGGCGGAACACTGAAGCTTTCTTT. The chain joins TRBV6-5 to TRBJ1-1, with D unresolved. V was clipped by 2 bases and J by 1 base, with 5 bases between them. CDR3 length: 13 residues. Germline V lookup: CDR1 MNHEY, CDR2 SVGAGI.

This clone was observed once. The chain recombines TRBV19 with TRBJ1-2; no reliable D call. The CDR3 spans 13 residues. Per the germline V gene, CDR1 is LNHDA and CDR2 is SQIVND (reference sequence). V gave up 4 bases and J gave up 1 base, with 7 bases separating them. CDR3 sequence (DNA): TGTGCCAGTAGTACGTACAGTAACTATGGCTACACCTTC. It is translated as CASSTYSNYGYTF.

This clone has a single count. The CDR3, as DNA: TGTGCCAGCACAGGGGGACAGGGTGCCTACGAGCAGTACTTC. This encodes CASTGGQGAYEQYF. The gene calls are TRBV6-5 and TRBJ2-7, with 9 bases matching TRBD1. The CDR3 runs 14 residues. V gave up 7 bases and J gave up 2 bases; unmatched junction bases: 6. Germline CDR1 MNHEY, CDR2 SVGAGI.

The chain couples TRBV7-2 to TRBJ2-7; the D is unclear. The CDR3 extends over 14 amino acids. Germline CDR1 SGHTA, CDR2 FQGNSA. V lost 1 base, J lost 1 base, and 8 bases lay in between. The CDR3 here is CASSLELGSYEQYF. The CDR3 DNA sequence: TGTGCCAGCAGCTTAGAACTGGGATCCTACGAGCAGTACTTC.

In this sample, this clone turned up once. This chain joins TRBV28 and TRBJ1-5, with 8 bases fitting TRBD1. V shed 6 bases and J 3 bases; nucleotides not matched to a gene: 7. This CDR3 has 15 residues. Germline V gene lookup returns CDR1 MDHEN and CDR2 SYDVKM. CDR3 loop: CASSPTGGLNQPQHF. The CDR3 bases are TGTGCCAGCAGCCCAACAGGGGGACTCAATCAGCCCCAGCATTTT.

The chain employs TRBV20-1 and TRBJ1-1; D uncertain. Germline V gene data show CDR1 as DFQATT and CDR2 as SNEGSKA (reference sequence). The germline V and J ends were trimmed by 3 bases and 4 bases, with 6 bases remaining between them. The CDR3 length is 11 residues. The chain's CDR3 is CSASPSTEAFF. The CDR3 DNA sequence: TGCAGTGCTAGTCCTAGCACTGAAGCTTTCTTT.

This clone appeared a few times. The CDR3 region has the DNA TGTGGCGTCCGCACAGCCACTGAAGCTTTCTTT. It codes for CGVRTATEAFF. This rearrangement joins TRBV6-5 to TRBJ1-1, with D uncertain. CDR1 is MNHEY and CDR2 is SVGAGI in the germline V gene. The CDR3 loop spans 11 amino acids.

The rearrangement links TRBV4-1 to TRBJ2-2, with D possibly matching TRBD2 (5 bases). The V gene lost 1 base and the J gene lost 5 bases, with 11 bases spanning the gap. This CDR3 is built from 15 residues. CDR1 and CDR2 from the germline V gene are MGHRA and YSYEKL. The CDR3 coding sequence is TGCGCCAGCAGCCAAGTAGGGAGTGGGACCGGGGAGCTGTTTTTT. Translated: CASSQVGSGTGELFF.

The chain uses TRBV5-1 and TRBJ1-1, with 10 bases aligning to TRBD1. V lost 0 bases and J lost 5; bases outside the gene matches: 4. Germline CDR1 and CDR2: SGHRS and YFSETQ. This CDR3 region has 15 residues. CDR3 region: CASSLETGGGTEAFF. The DNA of the CDR3 is TGCGCCAGCAGCTTGGAGACAGGGGGCGGGACTGAAGCTTTCTTT.

The chain carries TRBV11-3 and TRBJ2-1; 9 bases match TRBD1. V lost 5 bases and J lost 6; bases outside the gene matches: 5. The CDR3 runs 14 residues. Germline CDR1 reads SGHNT; CDR2 reads YENEEA. CDR3 nucleotides: TGTGCCAGCAGCCACCGGGACAGGGCCAATGAGCAGTTCTTC. Translation gives CASSHRDRANEQFF.

The rearrangement joins TRBV7-8 to TRBJ2-7, with D maybe TRBD1 (5 bases). Germline assignment: CDR1 SGHVS and CDR2 FQNEAQ. The CDR3 runs to 14 residues. V lost 3 bases and J 6 bases, leaving 15 bases between the germline ends. CDR3: CASSLAGSEGEQYF. CDR3 DNA sequence: TGTGCCAGCAGCTTGGCAGGGTCAGAAGGCGAGCAGTACTTC.

V usage is TRBV7-2 and J usage is TRBJ2-5, with D unclear. The CDR3 spans 15 residues. The germline gives CDR1 SGHTA, CDR2 FQGNSA. V was clipped by 5 bases and J by 4 bases, with 17 bases between them. The CDR3 loop is CASSPRVANAETQYF. The CDR3 nucleotides read TGTGCCAGCAGCCCTAGGGTGGCCAATGCAGAGACCCAGTACTTC.

This chain connects TRBV19 to TRBJ2-1; 10 positions agree with TRBD2. The ends lost 5 bases at V and 7 bases at J; junction bases unmatched: 5. This CDR3 has 14 amino acids. Germline CDR1 reads LNHDA; CDR2 reads SQIVND (reference sequence). CDR3 sequence (DNA): TGTGCCAGTAGTGAGATTAGCGGGGGGAATGAGCAGTTCTTC. Protein product: CASSEISGGNEQFF.

The V and J genes are TRBV6-6 and TRBJ1-2, with unresolved D. The V end was cut by 6 bases, the J end by 13 bases, with 15 bases between. This CDR3 is built from 11 residues. The germline V gene encodes CDR1 MNHNY and CDR2 SVGAGI (reference sequence). This CDR3 is CASRGRTKCTF. In DNA, the CDR3 is TGTGCCAGCAGAGGACGGACGAAATGCACCTTC.

V gene TRBV6-6 combines with J gene TRBJ2-5; 11 nucleotides agree with TRBD2. The CDR3 contains 15 residues. J lost 8 bases, V lost 7 bases, and 12 bases had no gene match. CDR1 MNHNY and CDR2 SVGAGI come from the germline V gene (reference sequence). CDR3 sequence (DNA): TGTGCCAGCACATCCTTACTAGCGGGGGTAGCTACCCAGTACTTC. It is translated as CASTSLLAGVATQYF.

The V and J genes are TRBV11-1 and TRBJ2-1; 9 positions match TRBD1. Germline trimming cut 6 bases from V and 6 bases from J; bases unmatched to any gene: 3. This CDR3 is built from 13 residues. Germline V gene data show CDR1 as SGHAT and CDR2 as FQDESV (reference sequence). This CDR3 reads CASRETGGNEQFF. For the CDR3, the DNA is TGTGCCAGCAGGGAGACAGGGGGCAATGAGCAGTTCTTC.

The V and J genes are TRBV2 and TRBJ2-2; weak D call: TRBD1 (6 bases). V was trimmed by 4 bases and J by 1 base, leaving 22 bases between them. This CDR3 has 19 residues. Germline assignment: CDR1 SNHLY and CDR2 FYNNEI. The chain's CDR3 is CASSVVEAGAPLNTGELFF. The CDR3 region has the DNA TGTGCCAGCAGTGTGGTTGAGGCAGGGGCCCCACTGAACACCGGGGAGCTGTTTTTT. The full variable domain, rest sourced from reference TRBV2 and TRBJ2-2, is EPEVTQTPSHQVTQMGQEVILRCVPISNHLYFYWYRQILGQKVEFLVSFYNNEISEKSEIFDDQFSVERPDGSNFTLKIRSTKLEDSAMYFCASSVVEAGAPLNTGELFFGEGSRLTVL.

V is TRBV4-3 and J is TRBJ1-3; D not certain. Germline assignment: CDR1 LGHNA and CDR2 YSLEER. Trimming left V 1 base short and J 6 bases short, with 4 bases between. The CDR3 spans 12 residues. The CDR3 sequence is CASSQVTNTIYF. The DNA for the CDR3 is TGCGCCAGCAGCCAAGTCACAAACACCATATATTTT.

The V call is TRBV11-2, the J call TRBJ2-7, with D possibly being TRBD2 (7 bases). Between the trimmed V and J ends, which lost 5 bases and 7 bases, there was a span of 21 bases. Germline lookup yields CDR1 SGHAT and CDR2 FQNNGV. This CDR3 has 15 residues. The CDR3: CASSPTNPGGGEQYF. The CDR3 nucleotides read TGTGCCAGCAGCCCCACGAACCCGGGGGGCGGAGAGCAGTACTTC.